The present entry profiles one TCR beta chain with its context. The data belong to a study of glioma-infiltrating T cells. TCR alpha and beta CDR3 regions were amplified from RNA using iRepertoire nested multiplex PCR. TCRdb fed the multiplex PCR reads into MiXCR, producing one record per CDR3 protein. This table has over 120,000 distinct CDR3 sequences, about two fifths appearing once. This CDR3 spans 17 amino acids. Germline V gene lookup returns CDR1 LNHNV and CDR2 YYDKDF (reference sequence). With 0 bases removed from V and 0 bases from J, the gap between germline ends came to 11 bases. The source material was glioma tissue, nonneoplastic brain tissue, or PBMCs (not recorded which). This clonotype originated in a human donor with low-grade glioma or glioblastoma, undergoing nonglioma brain surgery, or in good health (not recorded which). This chain uses TRBV15 with TRBJ2-2; D perhaps matches TRBD2 (6 bases). CDR3 in DNA: TGTGCCACCAGCAGAGATCCTAGCGCCGCGAACACCGGGGAGCTGTTTTTT. It translates to CATSRDPSAANTGELFF.